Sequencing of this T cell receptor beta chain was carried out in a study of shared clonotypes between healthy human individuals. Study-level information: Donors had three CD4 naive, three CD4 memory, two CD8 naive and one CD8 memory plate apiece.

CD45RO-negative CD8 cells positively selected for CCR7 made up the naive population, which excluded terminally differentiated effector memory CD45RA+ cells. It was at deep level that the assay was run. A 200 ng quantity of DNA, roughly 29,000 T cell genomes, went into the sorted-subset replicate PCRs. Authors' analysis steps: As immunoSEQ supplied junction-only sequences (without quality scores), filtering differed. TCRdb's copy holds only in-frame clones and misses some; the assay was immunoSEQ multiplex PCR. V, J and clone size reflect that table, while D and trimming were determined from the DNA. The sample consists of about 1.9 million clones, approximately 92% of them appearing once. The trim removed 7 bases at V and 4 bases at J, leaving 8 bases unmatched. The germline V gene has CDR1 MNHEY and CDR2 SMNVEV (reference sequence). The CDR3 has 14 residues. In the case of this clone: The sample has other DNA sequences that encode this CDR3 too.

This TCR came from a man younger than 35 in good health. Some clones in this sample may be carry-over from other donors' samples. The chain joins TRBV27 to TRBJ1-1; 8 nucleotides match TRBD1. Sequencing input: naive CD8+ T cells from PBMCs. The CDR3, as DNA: TGTGCCAGCACCTCAGGGGGCGCAGGCACTGAAGCTTTCTTT. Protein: CASTSGGAGTEAFF.